Each of the 16 T cell receptor beta chains below was sequenced from the same sample in a study of blood T cell repertoires in COVID-19. Clones were sequenced by immunoSEQ multiplex PCR, and TCRdb holds only the in-frame ones, with some missing. In the table there are about 200,000 clones, around 83% of which are singletons. The sequencing sample was made of peripheral blood. Every receptor here comes from a woman of 80 years or more with acute or convalescent COVID-19.

The chain carries TRBV6-2 or TRBV6-3 and TRBJ2-7; TRBD1 aligns across 9 bases. This CDR3 contains 14 residues. Germline CDR1 is MNHEY and CDR2 is SVGEGT. V was clipped by 5 bases and J by 5 bases; unmatched bases: 7. The CDR3 DNA is TGTGCCAGCAGTCGGGACAGGGCCTACAACGAGCAGTACTTC. It encodes CASSRDRAYNEQYF.

V usage is TRBV5-4 and J usage is TRBJ2-2, with a tentative D call TRBD1 (6 bases). V dropped 4 bases and J dropped 1 base, with 8 bases sitting between them. Germline values: CDR1 SGHNT, CDR2 YYREEE (reference sequence). The CDR3 is 14 amino acids. CDR3 sequence (DNA): TGTGCCAGCAGCATACAGGGGAACACCGGGGAGCTGTTTTTT. Amino acids: CASSIQGNTGELFF.

J is TRBJ1-1 and V is TRBV12-3 or TRBV12-4, with a weak D call TRBD1 (6 bases). This CDR3 comprises 13 residues. V lost 9 bases and J 4 bases, leaving 15 bases between the germline ends. For the CDR3, the DNA is TGTGCCAGTGTTCAGGGGCTGGTCACTGAAGCTTTCTTT. This encodes CASVQGLVTEAFF.

The rearrangement joins TRBV6-5 to TRBJ2-7; D gene ambiguous. Germline V gene sequence: CDR1 MNHEY, CDR2 SVGAGI. V lost 3 bases to trimming and J lost 2 bases, with 8 bases between them. This CDR3 contains 13 residues. The CDR3 coding sequence is TGTGCCAGCAGTTATCAAAATGCCTACGAGCAGTACTTC. Its protein product is CASSYQNAYEQYF.

This rearrangement joins TRBV19 to TRBJ2-2, with 8 bases that match TRBD2. V shed 1 base, J shed 3 bases, and the junction held 4 bases outside the gene matches. This CDR3 has 16 residues. Germline V gives CDR1 LNHDA, CDR2 SQIVND (reference sequence). CDR3 nucleotide sequence: TGTGCCAGTAGTATAGTCAGCGGGAGTGACACCGGGGAGCTGTTTTTT. It is translated as CASSIVSGSDTGELFF.

In DNA form, the CDR3 reads TGCAGCGCCGAGGGACAGGTGAACACTGAAGCTTTCTTT. This codes for CSAEGQVNTEAFF. The chain has TRBV29-1 and TRBJ1-1; the match to TRBD1 covers 8 bases. The CDR3 is 13 amino acids. Germline CDR1 SQVTM, CDR2 ANQGSEA. J was trimmed by 0 bases and V by 7 bases; bases with no gene match: 4.

V usage is TRBV18 and J usage is TRBJ1-5; 8 bases align to TRBD1. The V gene's germline CDR1 is KGHSH and CDR2 LQKENI. The CDR3 length is 14 residues. After removal of 2 bases from V and 7 bases from J, the junction contained 4 bases not matched to a gene. The CDR3 spells CASSPTGGEQPQHF. The CDR3 region has the DNA TGTGCCAGCTCACCAACAGGGGGGGAGCAGCCCCAGCATTTT.

V usage is TRBV7-9 and J usage is TRBJ1-1; D is undetermined. Germline V gives CDR1 SEHNR, CDR2 FQNEAQ (reference sequence). The CDR3 contains 11 residues. Trimming left V 5 bases short and J 3 bases short, with 4 bases between. This chain's CDR3 is CASSQYTEAFF. Here the CDR3 DNA reads TGTGCCAGCAGCCAATACACTGAAGCTTTCTTT.

This chain uses TRBV7-2 with TRBJ2-1; TRBD1 matches at 9 bases. V dropped 5 bases and J dropped 9; count of bases not matched to a gene: 11. The CDR3 is 15 amino acids. Germline CDR1 SGHTA, CDR2 FQGNSA. CDR3 residues: CASSLRTGDPSEQFF. The DNA of the CDR3 is TGTGCCAGCAGCCTAAGGACAGGGGACCCTAGTGAGCAGTTCTTC.

The CDR3 loop reads CASSFSQDRVNEKLFF. DNA for the CDR3: TGTGCCAGCAGCTTTTCCCAGGACAGGGTTAATGAAAAACTGTTTTTT. The chain combines TRBV5-4 with TRBJ1-4; 8 bases agree with TRBD1. This CDR3 is built from 16 residues. The junction had 7 bases not matched to a gene; V was cut back by 2 bases and J by 4 bases. Germline CDR1 and CDR2: SGHNT and YYREEE (reference sequence).

The chain is built from TRBV2 and TRBJ1-6, with 12 bases aligning to TRBD1. This CDR3 has 20 residues. Germline V gene data show CDR1 as SNHLY and CDR2 as FYNNEI. V lost 5 bases, J lost 9 bases, and 20 bases stayed unmatched. As DNA, the CDR3 is TGTGCCAGCAGTTCCCGACCTACCCCGGGACAGGGGGCGAGGAGTTCACCCCTCCACTTT. It specifies CASSSRPTPGQGARSSPLHF.

The CDR3, as DNA: TGTGCCAGCAGGCCAGGGACAGGGAGGGACACCATATATTTT. Its translation: CASRPGTGRDTIYF. This rearrangement joins TRBV28 to TRBJ1-3; 9 nucleotides agree with TRBD1. CDR1 is MDHEN, CDR2 SYDVKM, per germline. With 6 bases clipped from V and 8 bases from J, the junction kept 8 bases outside the gene matches. The CDR3 sequence is 14 residues long.

V and J are TRBV9 and TRBJ2-7; D gene ambiguous. The length of the CDR3 is 14 residues. The V end was cut by 0 bases, the J end by 2 bases, with 9 bases between. Germline V lookup: CDR1 SGDLS, CDR2 YYNGEE. This CDR3 is CASSVGPDPYEQYF. CDR3 nucleotides: TGTGCCAGCAGCGTAGGTCCAGATCCCTACGAGCAGTACTTC.

This clone was seen many times. V usage is TRBV18 and J usage is TRBJ1-2; 10 bases line up with TRBD1. Germline V gene lookup returns CDR1 KGHSH and CDR2 LQKENI. The V gene end was trimmed by 6 bases and the J gene end by 5 bases; junction bases not matched to a gene: 12. This CDR3 spans 16 amino acids. Written as DNA, the CDR3 is TGTGCCAGCTCCGGCTTGGGGGACAGGGGTTCATATGGCTACACCTTC. Translation gives CASSGLGDRGSYGYTF.

This chain links TRBV3-1 (or the pseudogene TRBV3-2) with TRBJ1-1; D perhaps matches TRBD1 (6 bases). V was pared by 2 bases and J by 7 bases, with 11 bases between. CDR3 length: 13 residues. Germline V lookup: CDR1 LGHDT, CDR2 YNNKEL (reference sequence). CDR3 sequence (DNA): TGTGCCAGCAGCCAATTGGGGGCCGGTGAAGCTTTCTTT. Protein product: CASSQLGAGEAFF.

The chain carries TRBV6-5 and TRBJ2-7; 7 nucleotides match TRBD1. Trimming cost V 3 bases and J 12 bases; bases outside gene matches: 11. Germline CDR1 reads MNHEY; CDR2 reads SVGAGI. The CDR3 has 13 residues. The CDR3 loop reads CASSYGQVKRLYF. Written as DNA, the CDR3 is TGTGCCAGCAGTTATGGACAGGTTAAAAGACTGTACTTC.